The subject of this entry is one T cell receptor beta chain. The target antigen is unknown. Assay: immunoSEQ multiplex PCR; the TCRdb copy retains only in-frame clones and omits some. The table includes about 130,000 clones, over 85% detected once. The sample originates from a study of graft-versus-host responses after intestinal transplantation. The overall study: Multivisceral, liver-intestinal, or isolated intestinal transplants were received by the recipients. Anti-thymocyte globulin served as induction for all recipients, who then took tacrolimus and steroids for two to three years. Whole-study results and caveats: Declines in HvG clones occurring early post-transplant were associated with peak circulating GvH clone levels. Graft-versus-host to host-versus-graft clonal ratios in allografts were high in patients with graft-donor T cell macrochimerism.

Germline V gene sequence: CDR1 SGDLS, CDR2 YYNGEE. The CDR3 is 17 residues long. The ends were cut back, 4 bases at V and 0 bases at J, with 18 bases in the middle. This sequence was found in a human donor who received an intestinal transplant. Material: unstimulated CD4+ T cells sorted from spleen or lymph node cells, obtained before intestinal transplant. The chain recombines TRBV9 with TRBJ2-3; D possibly uses TRBD1 or TRBD2 (5 bases each). For the CDR3, the DNA is TGTGCCAGCAGCCCCCGCATGGGGGAATCTAGCACAGATACGCAGTATTTT. Its translation: CASSPRMGESSTDTQYF. Filled out from reference TRBV9 and TRBJ2-3, the complete variable domain reads DSGVTQTPKHLITATGQRVTLRCSPRSGDLSVYWYQQSLDQGLQFLIQYYNGEERAKGNILERFSAQQFPDLHSELNLSSLELGDSALYFCASSPRMGESSTDTQYFGPGTRLTVL.